Sequencing of this T cell receptor (beta chain) was carried out in a study of monozygotic twins with inflammatory bowel disease (dated by TCRdb to 2018 to 2020). About the investigation overall: In total, around 28 monozygotic twin pairs made up the full study: 19 Danish pairs, all IBD-discordant, plus nine German pairs, of which four were IBD-concordant and five were IBD-discordant. Each individual had, on average, about 151 000 unique TCRalpha sequences and 181 000 unique TCRbeta sequences available for analysis. The search for disease-associated traits relied mainly on comparing IBD patients with their genetically identical healthy co-twins within discordant pairs. What the work shows at the level of the full study, not this receptor alone: Because patients received different immunosuppressive treatments, the repertoires may have picked up extra background noise and variability between individuals. A decrease in TCRbeta repertoire diversity, as measured by inverse Simpson index, was observed in IBD patients compared with their healthy co-twins. No single strong signal or clonotype linked to IBD turned up in the results, so the idea that one exists was not supported. The analysis was unable to tell different T cell subtypes apart. Concordant and discordant twins showed no difference in repertoire similarity, possibly because of limited statistical power. Compared with healthy twins, IBD patients had fewer clonotypes in common with other individuals, a difference most pronounced in patients showing signs of disease activity.

As for this clonotype: Its antigen is not yet known.

From each donor, a roughly 2.6 ml peripheral blood sample was collected into PAXgene tubes and stored at -80 degrees C. Without T cell sorting, total RNA was isolated from whole blood using the PAXgene blood miRNA kit on an automated QIAcube. Peripheral blood from monozygotic twin pairs concordant or discordant for inflammatory bowel disease was subjected to deep TCRalpha and TCRbeta repertoire profiling with unique molecular barcoding. Smoking habits were recorded for all twin pairs, with individuals classified as current, former or never smokers. Library preparation employed 5' RACE. For each TCR library, around 3,500 ng of total RNA was used. For each sample, cDNA was synthesized in eight separate reactions using SMARTScribe reverse transcriptase. During cDNA synthesis, unique molecular identifiers containing a 6-nucleotide sample barcode were introduced by template switching. TCRalpha and TCRbeta cDNA was amplified in two nested PCRs of around 15 and 9 cycles, and bead purification was carried out after each PCR. Before amplification, the cDNA was treated with uracil DNA-glycosylase and purified using the QIAquick PCR purification kit. The second PCR was the step at which Illumina TruSeq-compatible adapters and sample-specific barcodes were added. TapeStation and Qubit were used to check library quality and concentration, and 5 to 6.5 ng of each library was pooled. The pooled libraries were sequenced with 2 x 100 bp reads and custom sequencing primers on an Illumina HiSeq2500 single-index Rapid Run. The authors processed their data as follows. MiGEC version 1.2.6 was used for UMI-based consensus assembly to correct PCR and sequencing errors. MiXCR version 2.1.1 was used for V(D)J alignment, clonotype assembly and CDR3 extraction. To normalise gene usage, clonotype sharing and MAIT/NKT TCR abundance, the top 1000, 10 000 and 20 000 clonotypes in each sample were analysed. Diversity was computed as the inverse Simpson index with the vegan R package after downsampling to 27 000 UMIs. Paired Mann-Whitney U tests were applied to discordant twin pairs, and Benjamini-Hochberg correction was used for multiple testing. Reads reprocessed by TCRdb are summarized as one entry per CDR3 protein sequence, and DNA is absent. TCRdb's processing, not the study's, gives the V and J calls here. This specimen's table enumerates around 370,000 distinct CDR3 sequences. Roughly 2.6% of the sample goes to the ten largest clones.

The CDR3 goes from the cysteine to the phenylalanine over 12 residues. No DNA sequence is on record. The V and J segments used are TRBV12-3 or TRBV12-4 and TRBJ2-3; lacking DNA, the TRBD1 call made by TCRdb goes unchecked. The TCR comes from a human donor with ulcerative colitis or Crohn's disease, or a healthy co-twin of an affected twin (not recorded which). Sequencing input: blood. CDR3 region: CASRGQTDTQYF.